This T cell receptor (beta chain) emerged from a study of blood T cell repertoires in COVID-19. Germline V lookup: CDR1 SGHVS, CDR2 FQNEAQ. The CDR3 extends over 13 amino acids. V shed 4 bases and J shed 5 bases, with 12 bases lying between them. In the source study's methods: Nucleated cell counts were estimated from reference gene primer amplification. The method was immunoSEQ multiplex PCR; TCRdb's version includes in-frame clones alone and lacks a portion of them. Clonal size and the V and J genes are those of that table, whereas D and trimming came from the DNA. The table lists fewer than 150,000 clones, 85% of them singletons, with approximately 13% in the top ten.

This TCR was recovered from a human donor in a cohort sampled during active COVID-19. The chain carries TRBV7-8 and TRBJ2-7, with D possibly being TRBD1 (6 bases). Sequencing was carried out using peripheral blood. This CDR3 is CASSSARTDEQYF. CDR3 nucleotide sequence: TGTGCCAGCAGCTCCGCCCGGACAGACGAGCAGTACTTC.